These 15 T cell receptor beta chains share one sample of origin, sequenced in a study of blood T cell repertoires in COVID-19. Clones were read by immunoSEQ multiplex PCR, and TCRdb kept only the in-frame ones, dropping some. The sample carries about 220,000 clones, approximately 92% recorded once. The material sequenced was PBMCs or T cells enriched from blood (not recorded which). These receptors all come from a woman aged 18-30 years in a cohort exposed to, infected with or recovered from COVID-19 (not recorded which).

The count of this clone is one. The chain recombines TRBV7-8 with TRBJ1-1; D is undetermined. Germline CDR1 is SGHVS and CDR2 is FQNEAQ. This CDR3 region has 15 residues. V lost 5 bases, J lost 4 bases, and 17 bases lay in between. The CDR3 loop reads CASSDFDSPGTEAFF. CDR3 nucleotides: TGTGCCAGCAGCGACTTTGACTCCCCGGGCACTGAAGCTTTCTTT. The full variable domain, rest sourced from reference TRBV7-8 and TRBJ1-1, is GAGVSQSPRYKVAKRGQDVALRCDPISGHVSLFWYQQALGQGPEFLTYFQNEAQLDKSGLPSDRFFAERPEGSVSTLKIQRTQQEDSAVYLCASSDFDSPGTEAFFGQGTRLTVV.

The chain links TRBV10-1 to TRBJ2-1; TRBD2 agrees at 10 bases. The germline V gene has CDR1 WNHNN and CDR2 SYGVQD (reference sequence). There are 15 residues in the CDR3. J was trimmed by 8 bases and V by 3 bases; bases with no gene match: 7. The CDR3 reads CASSDPSGSLDEQFF. CDR3 DNA: TGCGCCAGCAGTGACCCTAGCGGGAGCCTCGATGAGCAGTTCTTC.

The rearrangement uses TRBV6-5 and TRBJ2-3; TRBD1 agrees at 9 bases. The trim removed 5 bases at V and 3 bases at J, leaving 6 bases unmatched. Germline V gene data show CDR1 as MNHEY and CDR2 as SVGAGI. The CDR3 totals 15 residues. The DNA of the CDR3 is TGTGCCAGCAGTACCTACGGGACAGGGACAGATACGCAGTATTTT. Residues: CASSTYGTGTDTQYF.

The chain links TRBV28 to TRBJ1-4, with D perhaps TRBD1 (6 bases). The CDR3 contains 13 residues. Trimming took 4 bases from V and 5 from J, leaving 8 bases between them. CDR1 and CDR2 (germline): MDHEN, SYDVKM. Written as DNA, the CDR3 is TGTGCCAGCAGTTCCCAGGGGAATGAAAAACTGTTTTTT. It translates to CASSSQGNEKLFF.

The chain employs TRBV19 and TRBJ1-4; D is undetermined. Trimming shortened V by 6 bases and J by 8 bases, and 16 bases separated the two germline ends. The V gene's germline CDR1 is LNHDA and CDR2 SQIVND (reference sequence). The CDR3 runs to 14 residues. CDR3: CASRWEATGEKLFF. CDR3 coding DNA: TGTGCCAGTAGATGGGAGGCCACCGGCGAAAAACTGTTTTTT.

This clone was found once. V usage is TRBV5-1 and J usage is TRBJ1-1, with 7 bases lining up with TRBD1. V gave up 4 bases and J gave up 6 bases; unmatched junction bases: 12. Germline CDR1 reads SGHRS; CDR2 reads YFSETQ. This CDR3 comprises 15 residues. The CDR3 DNA follows: TGCGCCAGCAGCCCGCATCAGGGGGATATACCTGAAGCTTTCTTT. This encodes CASSPHQGDIPEAFF. The complete variable domain, with remaining parts taken from reference TRBV5-1 and TRBJ1-1, reads KAGVTQTPRYLIKTRGQQVTLSCSPISGHRSVSWYQQTPGQGLQFLFEYFSETQRNKGNFPGRFSGRQFSNSRSEMNVSTLELGDSALYLCASSPHQGDIPEAFFGQGTRLTVV.

The chain employs TRBV5-1 and TRBJ1-3; 7 bases fit TRBD1. Germline values: CDR1 SGHRS, CDR2 YFSETQ. Trimming cost V 3 bases and J 4 bases; bases outside gene matches: 4. This CDR3 has 14 amino acids. Written as DNA, the CDR3 is TGCGCCAGCAGCTCGACAGGGTCGGGAAACACCATATATTTT. This sequence encodes CASSSTGSGNTIYF. Full variable domain (rest looked up from reference TRBV5-1 and TRBJ1-3): KAGVTQTPRYLIKTRGQQVTLSCSPISGHRSVSWYQQTPGQGLQFLFEYFSETQRNKGNFPGRFSGRQFSNSRSEMNVSTLELGDSALYLCASSSTGSGNTIYFGEGSWLTVV.

CDR3 nucleotide sequence: TGCGCCAGCAGCTTGTCGTCAGCTGGAAACACCATATATTTT. It yields the protein CASSLSSAGNTIYF. This chain joins TRBV5-1 and TRBJ1-3; D remains ambiguous. Trimming removed 1 base at V and 2 bases at J, with 7 bases between. This CDR3 spans 14 amino acids. Looked up from germline, CDR1 is SGHRS and CDR2 is YFSETQ.

The sample holds one count of this clone. The chain recombines TRBV25-1 with TRBJ2-3; 12 nucleotides align to TRBD2. Unmatched junction bases numbered 12, after V lost 5 bases and J lost 6 bases. There are 17 residues in the CDR3. CDR1 is MGHDK and CDR2 is SYGVNS in the germline V gene. In DNA, the CDR3 is TGTGCCAGCAGTAAGTCGTCGGGACTAGCGGGTAGGGATACGCAGTATTTT. Its protein is CASSKSSGLAGRDTQYF.

CDR3 in DNA: TGTGCCAGTAGTTTACTAGGGATCAACTATGGCTACACCTTC. Translation gives CASSLLGINYGYTF. The genes are TRBV19 and TRBJ1-2; D remains ambiguous. The CDR3 runs 14 residues. Germline V gives CDR1 LNHDA, CDR2 SQIVND (reference sequence). V lost 5 bases to trimming and J lost 2 bases, with 12 bases between them.

The chain carries TRBV4-1 and TRBJ2-3; D is possibly TRBD2 (5 bases). There are 15 residues in the CDR3. Germline loops: CDR1 MGHRA, CDR2 YSYEKL. V lost 5 bases and J lost 2, with 14 bases in between. The CDR3 region has the DNA TGCGCCAGCAGCGCGAGAGAGGGAACCACAGATACGCAGTATTTT. Amino acid sequence: CASSAREGTTDTQYF.

The chain links TRBV5-1 to TRBJ1-5; TRBD1 agrees at 7 bases. In germline, CDR1 is SGHRS, CDR2 YFSETQ. The CDR3 extends over 17 amino acids. The J segment lost 3 bases and the V segment lost 0 bases, leaving 9 bases of the junction unmatched. CDR3 in amino acids: CASSLGLDRAPNQPQHF. CDR3 bases: TGCGCCAGCAGCTTGGGGCTTGACAGGGCCCCCAATCAGCCCCAGCATTTT. The entire variable domain, with the rest obtained from reference TRBV5-1 and TRBJ1-5, is as follows: KAGVTQTPRYLIKTRGQQVTLSCSPISGHRSVSWYQQTPGQGLQFLFEYFSETQRNKGNFPGRFSGRQFSNSRSEMNVSTLELGDSALYLCASSLGLDRAPNQPQHFGDGTRLSIL.

V usage is TRBV9 and J usage is TRBJ2-2, with 14 bases lining up with TRBD2. Germline V gene sequence: CDR1 SGDLS, CDR2 YYNGEE. Germline trimming cut 5 bases from V and 4 bases from J; bases unmatched to any gene: 10. The CDR3 length is 18 residues. The CDR3 loop is CASSDTGTSGGPTGELFF. Here the CDR3 DNA reads TGTGCCAGCAGTGATACCGGGACTAGCGGGGGACCCACCGGGGAGCTGTTTTTT.

V is TRBV12-3 or TRBV12-4 and J is TRBJ1-6; 7 positions agree with TRBD1. The length of the CDR3 is 12 residues. V was pared by 5 bases and J by 11 bases, with 3 bases of the junction left unmatched. DNA of the CDR3: TGTGCCAGCAGTGGACAGGCAACACCCCTCCACTTT. Translated, it gives CASSGQATPLHF.

This rearrangement joins TRBV11-2 to TRBJ2-1; D is uncertain. This CDR3 is built from 15 residues. The germline V gene encodes CDR1 SGHAT and CDR2 FQNNGV. V lost 1 base, J lost 6 bases, and 13 bases lay in between. In DNA, the CDR3 is TGTGCCAGCAGCTTAGTTTGGCGGCAAGGCAATGAGCAGTTCTTC. It encodes CASSLVWRQGNEQFF.